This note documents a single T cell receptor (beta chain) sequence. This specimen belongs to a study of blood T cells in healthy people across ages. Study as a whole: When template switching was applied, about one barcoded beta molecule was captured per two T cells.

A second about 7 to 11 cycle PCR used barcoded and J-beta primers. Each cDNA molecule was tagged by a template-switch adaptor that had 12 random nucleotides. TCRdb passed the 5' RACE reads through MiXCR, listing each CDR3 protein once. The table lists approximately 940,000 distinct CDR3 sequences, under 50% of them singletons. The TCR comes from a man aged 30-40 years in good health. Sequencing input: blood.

The CDR3 coding sequence is TGTGCCAGCAGCGTAGGGACAGGGGCAAATTCACCCCTCCACTTT. Encoded protein: CASSVGTGANSPLHF. This chain links TRBV9 with TRBJ1-6, with TRBD1 matching 9 bases. Germline V gives CDR1 SGDLS, CDR2 YYNGEE. This CDR3 spans 15 amino acids. The V and J ends lost 0 bases and 7 bases, in that order; junction bases with no gene match: 2.